Below, one T cell receptor (beta chain) is given with its context. Its target is not known. This sample is drawn from a study of T cell responses to AZD1222 COVID-19 vaccine. From germline, CDR1 is MNHNS and CDR2 SASEGT. Trimming removed 2 bases at V and 7 bases at J, with 20 bases between. This CDR3 comprises 16 residues. Regarding the study as a whole: It was only after the peak T cell response that any repertoires were sampled. Along spike, vaccine-associated CD4 TCRs were found throughout, with dominance at 160-218 and 743-854. Spike-specific TCR breadth and depth rose after two AZD1222 doses. Seropositive AZD1222 recipients at baseline numbered only five or six.

The repertoire was sequenced with immunoSEQ multiplex PCR; TCRdb's copy has only in-frame clones and lacks some. Of roughly 150,000 clones in the sample, about nine tenths were seen once. This chain links TRBV6-1 with TRBJ1-2; weak D call: TRBD1 (6 bases). This sequence was found in an adult who received the AZD1222 COVID-19 vaccine. The sequencing here drew on peripheral blood, taken 28 days after the second AZD1222 dose. In nucleotides, the CDR3 is TGTGCCAGCAGTGAAAGGGCAGGGGCCCTAGGGGGTGGCTACACCTTC. This sequence encodes CASSERAGALGGGYTF.